This TCR beta chain was profiled in a study of human T cells and chemical hapten exposure. Whole-study findings and limits: Compared with pre-sensitization or healthy control sets, expanded TCRs clustered more. The number of TCRs over 1 in 1000 frequency stayed unchanged after DPC.

This clonotype has ten or more counts. The antigen is undetermined. Each CDR3 protein is one row after TCRdb ran MiXCR on the RACE reads. The sample carries some 250,000 distinct CDR3 sequences, roughly 8% recorded once. Time point reported: pre-sensitization, week 0. Treatment indicated: therapeutic diphenylcyclopropenone sensitization with weekly scalp DPC. There are 14 residues in the CDR3. V dropped 2 bases and J dropped 2 bases, with 10 bases sitting between them. Germline CDR1 reads SEHNR; CDR2 reads FQNEAQ (reference sequence). The chain carries TRBV7-9 and TRBJ2-7; D may be TRBD2 (5 bases). The sequencing used whole blood, collected in connection with sensitization to the hapten diphenylcyclopropenone (DPC). This TCR came from a young man with alopecia areata. Some clones in this sample may be carry-over from other donors' samples. The CDR3 here is CASSLSGNPYEQYV. The CDR3 nucleotides read TGTGCCAGCAGCTTATCGGGGAATCCCTACGAGCAGTACGTC.